A single sample gave rise to the 10 T cell receptor beta chains below, sequenced in a study of T cell repertoires in cytomegalovirus infection. MiXCR, applied by TCRdb to the reads, yields one record per CDR3 protein. The profile covers some 390,000 distinct CDR3 sequences, with less than 20% appearing a single time and 8.7% taken by the ten largest. Sequencing used PBMCs. The receptors stem from a human donor in good health (CMV status not recorded). Some clones in this sample may be carry-over from other donors' samples.

CDR3 loop: CSARGSSRPSTDTQYF. The DNA for the CDR3 is TGCAGTGCTAGAGGGTCGAGCAGACCTAGCACAGATACGCAGTATTTT. The chain couples TRBV20-1 to TRBJ2-3; D gene unclear. Germline values: CDR1 DFQATT, CDR2 SNEGSKA (reference sequence). The CDR3 runs 16 residues. V lost 1 base to trimming and J lost 0 bases, with 14 bases between them.

The chain recombines TRBV28 with TRBJ1-2; TRBD1 matches at 11 bases. CDR3 size: 16 residues. Germline V lookup: CDR1 MDHEN, CDR2 SYDVKM. V lost 7 bases to trimming and J lost 5 bases; unmatched junction nucleotides: 12. CDR3 in amino acids: CASIPPPGTGGYGYTF. In DNA, the CDR3 is TGTGCCAGCATTCCCCCCCCGGGGACAGGGGGATATGGCTACACCTTC.

This clonotype was found many times. The gene calls are TRBV12-3 or TRBV12-4 and TRBJ2-5; D unresolved. The CDR3 runs to 11 residues. Between the trimmed V and J ends, which lost 6 bases and 2 bases, there was a span of 4 bases. The CDR3 is CASSSQETQYF. CDR3 nucleotide sequence: TGTGCCAGCAGCTCACAAGAGACCCAGTACTTC.

The table lists this clonotype with a few counts. The chain employs TRBV20-1 and TRBJ2-7; no clear D gene. The ends were cut back, 6 bases at V and 2 bases at J, with 11 bases in the middle. Germline V gene data show CDR1 as DFQATT and CDR2 as SNEGSKA (reference sequence). The CDR3 totals 12 residues. The CDR3 DNA follows: TGCAGTGCCACCCTAGGGCCCTACGAGCAGTACTTC. This translates into CSATLGPYEQYF.

V is TRBV10-3 and J is TRBJ2-1, with TRBD1 matching over 11 bases. This CDR3 has 15 residues. Germline loops: CDR1 ENHRY, CDR2 SYGVKD. With V trimmed by 5 bases and J by 8 bases, 8 bases remained unmatched. The CDR3 reads CAISRTGGALDEQFF. The CDR3 nucleotides are TGTGCCATCAGTCGGACAGGGGGCGCTTTGGATGAGCAGTTCTTC.

This clonotype was recorded at least ten times. The CDR3 sequence: CASSFMSLAGYQETQYF. CDR3 nucleotide sequence: TGTGCCAGCAGTTTTATGAGCCTAGCGGGTTACCAAGAGACCCAGTACTTC. The V and J genes are TRBV12-3 or TRBV12-4 and TRBJ2-5, with TRBD2 identical over 8 bases. V was clipped by 3 bases and J by 0 bases; unmatched bases: 9. The CDR3 length is 17 residues.

This chain connects TRBV20-1 to TRBJ2-3; tentatively, D is TRBD1 or TRBD2 (5 bases each). The CDR3 is 13 residues long. The germline gives CDR1 DFQATT, CDR2 SNEGSKA (reference sequence). V was shortened by 3 bases and J by 8 bases, with 15 bases between the two germline ends. The CDR3 here is CSASSPGTATQYF. The CDR3 bases are TGCAGTGCTAGCTCTCCGGGGACGGCTACGCAGTATTTT.

CDR3 DNA sequence: TGTGCCAGCAGTGAAATCGATAGTGGAATTTTGAACACCGGGGAGCTGTTTTTT. It codes for CASSEIDSGILNTGELFF. The J gene is TRBJ2-2, the V gene TRBV2, with D unclear. V was clipped by 2 bases and J by 1 base, with 17 bases between them. The CDR3 extends over 18 amino acids. Germline V CDR1 and CDR2: SNHLY, FYNNEI.

This clonotype was observed a few times. V gene TRBV18 combines with J gene TRBJ2-3; a weak D match, TRBD2 (6 bases). The CDR3 is 15 amino acids. In germline, CDR1 is KGHSH, CDR2 LQKENI. V shed 2 bases and J shed 6 bases, with 15 bases lying between them. Written as DNA, the CDR3 is TGTGCCAGCTCACCAACCTCGGGAGCCCCCGATACGCAGTATTTT. Protein product: CASSPTSGAPDTQYF. Filled out from reference TRBV18 and TRBJ2-3, the complete variable domain reads NAGVMQNPRHLVRRRGQEARLRCSPMKGHSHVYWYRQLPEEGLKFMVYLQKENIIDESGMPKERFSAEFPKEGPSILRIQQVVRGDSAAYFCASSPTSGAPDTQYFGPGTRLTVL.

This clonotype was picked up a small number of times. This sequence joins TRBV19 and TRBJ2-2, with D perhaps matching TRBD1 (5 bases). Between the trimmed V and J ends, which lost 3 bases and 4 bases, there was a span of 9 bases. The CDR3 length is 14 residues. Germline CDR1 and CDR2: LNHDA and SQIVND (reference sequence). The CDR3 coding sequence is TGTGCCAGTAGTATTGGCAGGGCCACCGGGGAGCTGTTTTTT. Translated: CASSIGRATGELFF.